This is a list of T cell receptor beta chains from one sample in a study of a mutant IDH1 vaccine in newly diagnosed glioma. Here immunoSEQ multiplex PCR was the method, and the copy in TCRdb shows in-frame clones only, minus some. The sample lists approximately 110,000 clones, roughly 90% seen once, with under 0.8% in the top ten. For these TCRs, the target antigens are not known. Here the sequenced sample was PBMCs, taken from a glioma patient whose treatment included an IDH1 peptide vaccine. Receptors were obtained from a woman aged 45-65 years with glioma. Each CDR3 is given with its conserved first and last residue. A D gene is named only where the DNA matches it firmly. Clone size, where shown, is once, few, many, or a class for clones that have expanded.

j_call: TRBJ2-2
cdr3_length: 15
clone_size: .
v_call: TRBV5-4
d_call: TRBD2
cdr3_nt: TGTGCCAGCAGCTTAAGCGGGAGATACACCGGGGAGCTGTTTTTT
cdr3_aa: CASSLSGRYTGELFF

j_call: TRBJ1-1
cdr3_length: 12
clone_size: .
v_call: TRBV5-1
d_call: .
cdr3_nt: TGCGCCAGCCACGAGGAGGGAGCTGAAGCTTTCTTT
cdr3_aa: CASHEEGAEAFF

j_call: TRBJ1-2
cdr3_length: 13
clone_size: .
v_call: TRBV5-1
d_call: TRBD1
cdr3_nt: TGCGCCAGCAGTAACCAGGGGGACTATGGCTACACCTTC
cdr3_aa: CASSNQGDYGYTF

j_call: TRBJ2-1
cdr3_length: 13
clone_size: .
v_call: TRBV28
d_call: .
cdr3_nt: TGTGCCAGCAGTTCGGACTCCTACAATGAGCAGTTCTTC
cdr3_aa: CASSSDSYNEQFF

j_call: TRBJ1-6
cdr3_length: 16
clone_size: few
v_call: TRBV30
d_call: .
cdr3_nt: TGTGCCTGGACCCTTGGAGGGAGCTCCTATAATTCACCCCTCCACTTT
cdr3_aa: CAWTLGGSSYNSPLHF

j_call: TRBJ1-1
cdr3_length: 13
clone_size: .
v_call: TRBV7-3
d_call: TRBD1
cdr3_nt: TGTGCCAGCAGCTTATGGGCAGGGGGTGAAGCTTTCTTT
cdr3_aa: CASSLWAGGEAFF

j_call: TRBJ1-6
cdr3_length: 15
clone_size: .
v_call: TRBV7-2
d_call: .
cdr3_nt: TGTGCCAGCAGCAGGGCTTCCTCCTATAATTCACCCCTCCACTTT
cdr3_aa: CASSRASSYNSPLHF

j_call: TRBJ1-5
cdr3_length: 15
clone_size: .
v_call: TRBV7-2
d_call: TRBD1
cdr3_nt: TGTGCCAGCAGCCTCGCAGGGGGCAGGAATCAGCCCCAGCATTTT
cdr3_aa: CASSLAGGRNQPQHF

j_call: TRBJ2-3
cdr3_length: 13
clone_size: .
v_call: TRBV7-9
d_call: TRBD1
cdr3_nt: TGTGCCAGCAGCCCGGGGACAGTATATACGCAGTATTTT
cdr3_aa: CASSPGTVYTQYF

j_call: TRBJ2-6
cdr3_length: 17
clone_size: few
v_call: TRBV9
d_call: .
cdr3_nt: TGTGCCAGCAGCGTAGCCAAGACCGCCTCTGGGGCCAACGTCCTGACTTTC
cdr3_aa: CASSVAKTASGANVLTF

j_call: TRBJ2-5
cdr3_length: 17
clone_size: .
v_call: TRBV28
d_call: .
cdr3_nt: TGTGCCAGCAGGAGCATCCCCCTGGCCAAGACTCAAGAGACCCAGTACTTC
cdr3_aa: CASRSIPLAKTQETQYF

j_call: TRBJ1-2
cdr3_length: 14
clone_size: .
v_call: TRBV28
d_call: .
cdr3_nt: TGTGCCAGCAGTTCCCCGTATCTCCGCGGTGGCTACACCTTC
cdr3_aa: CASSSPYLRGGYTF

j_call: TRBJ2-7
cdr3_length: 15
clone_size: .
v_call: TRBV15
d_call: TRBD1
cdr3_nt: TGTGCCACCAGCCCCCAGGACAGGGGGACCTACGAGCAGTACTTC
cdr3_aa: CATSPQDRGTYEQYF

j_call: TRBJ2-1
cdr3_length: 15
clone_size: .
v_call: TRBV9
d_call: .
cdr3_nt: TGTGCCAGCAGCGTAGAAGGACAGGGAGGGAATGAGCAGTTCTTC
cdr3_aa: CASSVEGQGGNEQFF

j_call: TRBJ2-7
cdr3_length: 15
clone_size: once
v_call: TRBV4-1
d_call: .
cdr3_nt: TGCGCCAGCAGCCAAGTTCAGGGTCCACTAAAGAAGCAGTACTTC
cdr3_aa: CASSQVQGPLKKQYF

j_call: TRBJ2-5
cdr3_length: 13
clone_size: few
v_call: TRBV30
d_call: .
cdr3_nt: TGTGCCTGGAGTGACGGGGTCGTAGAGACCCAGTACTTC
cdr3_aa: CAWSDGVVETQYF

j_call: TRBJ2-2
cdr3_length: 15
clone_size: .
v_call: TRBV7-9
d_call: .
cdr3_nt: TGTGCCAGCAGCTTGCAGGGCACGAACACCGGGGAGCTGTTTTTT
cdr3_aa: CASSLQGTNTGELFF

j_call: TRBJ1-1
cdr3_length: 13
clone_size: .
v_call: TRBV5-6
d_call: .
cdr3_nt: TGTGCCAGCACCTCAGGACGGAACACTGAAGCTTTCTTT
cdr3_aa: CASTSGRNTEAFF

j_call: TRBJ2-5
cdr3_length: 15
clone_size: .
v_call: TRBV27
d_call: TRBD2
cdr3_nt: TGTGCCAGCAGTTGGGCTGCGGGAGATGTGGAGACCCAGTACTTC
cdr3_aa: CASSWAAGDVETQYF

j_call: TRBJ2-7
cdr3_length: 14
clone_size: .
v_call: TRBV5-4
d_call: .
cdr3_nt: TGTGCCAGCAGCTCCTACAGGGTACCCTACGAGCAGTACTTC
cdr3_aa: CASSSYRVPYEQYF

j_call: TRBJ2-1
cdr3_length: 16
clone_size: .
v_call: TRBV18
d_call: TRBD1
cdr3_nt: TGTGCCAGCTCACCAAGAGGGACAGGGCCCTTTGGTGAGCAGTTCTTC
cdr3_aa: CASSPRGTGPFGEQFF

j_call: TRBJ2-7
cdr3_length: 15
clone_size: .
v_call: TRBV2
d_call: TRBD2
cdr3_nt: TGTGCCAGCAGTGAAGTAGCGGGAGGGCCTAACGAGCAGTACTTC
cdr3_aa: CASSEVAGGPNEQYF

j_call: TRBJ1-1
cdr3_length: 14
clone_size: .
v_call: TRBV5-6
d_call: .
cdr3_nt: TGTGCCAGCAGCGTTGGGACTTCGAGGACTGAAGCTTTCTTT
cdr3_aa: CASSVGTSRTEAFF

j_call: TRBJ2-7
cdr3_length: 13
clone_size: .
v_call: TRBV2
d_call: TRBD2
cdr3_nt: TGTGCCAGCAAATGGGGAGGGACGGGGGAGCAGTACTTC
cdr3_aa: CASKWGGTGEQYF

j_call: TRBJ2-7
cdr3_length: 15
clone_size: .
v_call: TRBV11-2
d_call: .
cdr3_nt: TGTGCCAGCAGCTTAGTAAATCCGATATCCTACGAGCAGTACTTC
cdr3_aa: CASSLVNPISYEQYF

j_call: TRBJ1-4
cdr3_length: 16
clone_size: .
v_call: TRBV28
d_call: .
cdr3_nt: TGTGCCAGCAGTGTTTTTCTGCGGGTCAGAAGTGAAAAACTGTTTTTT
cdr3_aa: CASSVFLRVRSEKLFF

j_call: TRBJ2-7
cdr3_length: 12
clone_size: once
v_call: TRBV29-1
d_call: .
cdr3_nt: TGCAGCGTTAAAGGCAGACCCTACGAGCAGTACTTC
cdr3_aa: CSVKGRPYEQYF

j_call: TRBJ1-1
cdr3_length: 13
clone_size: .
v_call: TRBV30
d_call: .
cdr3_nt: TGTGCCTGGAGCCTGGATCTTAACACTGAAGCTTTCTTT
cdr3_aa: CAWSLDLNTEAFF

j_call: TRBJ2-5
cdr3_length: 13
clone_size: .
v_call: TRBV2
d_call: .
cdr3_nt: TGTGCCAGCTCTCCTCTGGCCCAAGAGACCCAGTACTTC
cdr3_aa: CASSPLAQETQYF

j_call: TRBJ2-1
cdr3_length: 15
clone_size: .
v_call: TRBV9
d_call: .
cdr3_nt: TGTGCCAGCAGCGTCGGGGGAAGTTGGGGCGATGAGCAGTTCTTC
cdr3_aa: CASSVGGSWGDEQFF

j_call: TRBJ2-3
cdr3_length: 16
clone_size: .
v_call: TRBV28
d_call: TRBD1
cdr3_nt: TGTGCCAGCAGTTTTAGGGCAGGGGGCGTGACAGATACGCAGTATTTT
cdr3_aa: CASSFRAGGVTDTQYF

j_call: TRBJ1-5
cdr3_length: 13
clone_size: .
v_call: TRBV6-6
d_call: .
cdr3_nt: TGTGCCAGCCGGACAGATAGCAATCAGCCCCAGCATTTT
cdr3_aa: CASRTDSNQPQHF

j_call: TRBJ2-5
cdr3_length: 15
clone_size: .
v_call: TRBV7-3
d_call: TRBD2
cdr3_nt: TGTGCCAGCAGCCGGAGGGCGGGAGCTGGAGAGACCCAGTACTTC
cdr3_aa: CASSRRAGAGETQYF

j_call: TRBJ1-5
cdr3_length: 18
clone_size: few
v_call: TRBV4-2
d_call: .
cdr3_nt: TGTGCCAGCAGCCAAGATCGAAAGAGCTATAGTGGCAATCAGCCCCAGCATTTT
cdr3_aa: CASSQDRKSYSGNQPQHF